This T cell receptor (beta chain) was found in a study of cytomegalovirus exposure and HLA in healthy donors. Study-level findings and limits: A classifier reportedly called cytomegalovirus status with high sensitivity and specificity. It was confirmed in vitro that a few of the CMV-associated chains were specific for CMV antigens. Researchers counted around 160 TCR beta chains as cytomegalovirus-associated.

Clones were read by immunoSEQ multiplex PCR, and TCRdb kept only the in-frame ones, dropping some. This sample has 90,000 to 130,000 clones, with approximately 94% found just once. About this clone itself: Its antigen is unknown.

The germline gives CDR1 MNHNS, CDR2 SASEGT. Losses at the gene ends were 0 bases for V and 3 bases for J; bases not matched to a gene: 12. CDR3 size: 19 residues. Sequencing input: PBMCs. The TCR was taken from a woman younger than 35 in good health and CMV-seronegative. The chain recombines TRBV6-1 with TRBJ2-1, with 9 bases identical to TRBD2. This chain's CDR3 is CASSEAGSPSGVGYNEQFF. CDR3 DNA: TGTGCCAGCAGTGAAGCGGGAAGTCCTAGCGGGGTGGGCTACAATGAGCAGTTCTTC.